This entry lists 18 T cell receptor beta chains sequenced from one sample in a study of blood T cell repertoires in COVID-19. Profiling relied on immunoSEQ multiplex PCR, and the TCRdb table lists in-frame clones only, not all of them. Of 40,000 or so clones listed, approximately 80% are singletons. The sample was peripheral blood. The source of these receptors is a man aged 55 to 70 in a cohort sampled during active COVID-19.

The count of this clone is one. The chain carries TRBV3-1 (or the pseudogene TRBV3-2) and TRBJ2-2; 8 nucleotides agree with TRBD2. The germline V gene encodes CDR1 LGHDT and CDR2 YNNKEL (reference sequence). The length of the CDR3 is 16 residues. With 7 bases clipped from V and 3 bases from J, the junction kept 10 bases outside the gene matches. The CDR3 is CASTLGSGSYTGELFF. As DNA, the CDR3 is TGTGCCAGCACCCTGGGGAGCGGGAGTTACACCGGGGAGCTGTTTTTT.

The chain combines TRBV30 with TRBJ1-5; 9 bases agree with TRBD1. Per germline, CDR1 GTSNPN and CDR2 SVGIG (reference sequence). The CDR3 is 16 residues long. V was clipped by 2 bases and J by 1 base; unmatched bases: 6. This CDR3 reads CAWSPLGTGSNQPQHF. CDR3 coding DNA: TGTGCCTGGAGTCCCCTTGGGACAGGGAGCAATCAGCCCCAGCATTTT.

The rearrangement links TRBV20-1 to TRBJ2-7; D not resolved. The CDR3 spans 11 residues. V was trimmed by 3 bases and J by 4 bases, leaving 7 bases between them. Germline-derived CDR1 and CDR2 are DFQATT and SNEGSKA (reference sequence). The CDR3 here is CSASDGYEQYF. The CDR3 DNA reads as TGCAGTGCTAGCGACGGGTACGAGCAGTACTTC.

CDR3 DNA sequence: TGCAGCGTTGCCCCGGGACAGAGCACAGATACGCAGTATTTT. Its protein is CSVAPGQSTDTQYF. The gene calls are TRBV29-1 and TRBJ2-3; 7 bases are shared with TRBD1. V gave up 4 bases and J gave up 0 bases; unmatched junction bases: 4. The length of the CDR3 is 14 residues. The germline gives CDR1 SQVTM, CDR2 ANQGSEA.

The CDR3 bases are TGTGCCAGCAGCTCAGGGTCGGTGGTCCCTTTAGGATCTTCCAATGAGCAGTTCTTC. It yields the protein CASSSGSVVPLGSSNEQFF. The rearrangement joins TRBV5-8 to TRBJ2-1; D possibly corresponds to TRBD1 (5 bases). This CDR3 comprises 19 residues. V lost 3 bases, J lost 6 bases, and 28 bases lay in between. Germline-derived CDR1 and CDR2 are SGHTS and YDEGEE.

The DNA for the CDR3 is TGTGCCAGCAGTCTGGGGGGGACCACTGAAGCTTTCTTT. The encoded protein is CASSLGGTTEAFF. The V and J genes are TRBV6-6 and TRBJ1-1, with D maybe TRBD1 (5 bases). The CDR3 is made up of 13 amino acids. Trimming left V 5 bases short and J 4 bases short, with 11 bases between. Germline CDR1 MNHNY, CDR2 SVGAGI (reference sequence).

The V call is TRBV2, the J call TRBJ2-5, with 9 positions matching TRBD1. The germline CDR1 and CDR2 sequences are SNHLY and FYNNEI. CDR3 length equals 16 residues. V was clipped by 6 bases and J by 0 bases; unmatched bases: 8. The CDR3 here is CASRDRGRLYQETQYF. The CDR3, as DNA: TGTGCCAGCAGGGACAGGGGTCGGTTGTACCAAGAGACCCAGTACTTC. Filled out from reference TRBV2 and TRBJ2-5, the complete variable domain reads EPEVTQTPSHQVTQMGQEVILRCVPISNHLYFYWYRQILGQKVEFLVSFYNNEISEKSEIFDDQFSVERPDGSNFTLKIRSTKLEDSAMYFCASRDRGRLYQETQYFGPGTRLLVL.

The rearrangement joins TRBV10-2 to TRBJ1-2; 7 bases are a match to TRBD1. Germline CDR1 is WSHSY and CDR2 is SAAADI. The CDR3 covers 14 residues. With V trimmed by 0 bases and J by 8 bases, 6 bases remained unmatched. CDR3 region: CASSESQGTGGYTF. For the CDR3, the DNA is TGCGCCAGCAGTGAGTCACAGGGGACGGGAGGCTACACCTTC.

The chain links TRBV18 to TRBJ1-1; D gene uncertain. The CDR3 has 14 residues. V was trimmed by 2 bases and J by 1 base, leaving 8 bases between them. CDR1 is KGHSH and CDR2 is LQKENI in the germline V gene. CDR3 loop: CASSPKTGNTEAFF. DNA of the CDR3: TGTGCCAGCTCACCAAAAACGGGGAACACTGAAGCTTTCTTT. Full variable domain (missing parts from reference TRBV18 and TRBJ1-1): NAGVMQNPRHLVRRRGQEARLRCSPMKGHSHVYWYRQLPEEGLKFMVYLQKENIIDESGMPKERFSAEFPKEGPSILRIQQVVRGDSAAYFCASSPKTGNTEAFFGQGTRLTVV.

DNA for the CDR3: TGTGCCAGCAGTCCGACAGGGGCTGGCTACACCTTC. Amino acid sequence: CASSPTGAGYTF. The chain carries TRBV28 and TRBJ1-2, with 8 positions matching TRBD1. Trimming cost V 5 bases and J 7 bases; bases outside gene matches: 3. The CDR3 has 12 residues. The germline gives CDR1 MDHEN, CDR2 SYDVKM.

The chain carries TRBV2 and TRBJ2-1; D gene ambiguous. The V gene's germline CDR1 is SNHLY and CDR2 FYNNEI. V lost 5 bases and J lost 2, with 10 bases in between. This CDR3 contains 14 residues. The CDR3 bases are TGTGCCAGCAGTCCCAGCGTAGCCTACAATGAGCAGTTCTTC. Residues: CASSPSVAYNEQFF.

The chain couples TRBV7-9 to TRBJ2-1; 10 bases are a match to TRBD2. The V segment lost 6 bases and the J segment 3 bases; nucleotides outside the gene matches: 8. Per the germline V gene, CDR1 is SEHNR and CDR2 is FQNEAQ (reference sequence). CDR3 size: 16 residues. CDR3 protein: CASRGPSGGDYNEQFF. Written as DNA, the CDR3 is TGTGCCAGCAGGGGTCCTAGCGGGGGCGACTACAATGAGCAGTTCTTC.

This chain connects TRBV27 to TRBJ2-7; TRBD2 aligns across 14 bases. Germline values: CDR1 MNHEY, CDR2 SMNVEV (reference sequence). With V trimmed by 4 bases and J by 4 bases, 12 bases remained unmatched. The CDR3 runs to 18 residues. The CDR3 coding sequence is TGTGCCAGCAGTTACTCCGGGACTAGCGGGGGCGGACAGTACGAGCAGTACTTC. It is translated as CASSYSGTSGGGQYEQYF.

By sample fraction, this clone is medium-sized. The J gene is TRBJ1-6, the V gene TRBV4-1; D call uncertain. Germline loops: CDR1 MGHRA, CDR2 YSYEKL. This CDR3 has 17 residues. V was shortened by 1 base and J by 0 bases, with 10 bases between the two germline ends. The CDR3: CASSQVDLISYNSPLHF. CDR3 nucleotide sequence: TGCGCCAGCAGCCAAGTAGATCTTATCTCCTATAATTCACCCCTCCACTTT.

The chain has TRBV28 and TRBJ1-1, with 8 bases identical to TRBD1. Germline values: CDR1 MDHEN, CDR2 SYDVKM. Germline trimming cut 7 bases from V and 0 bases from J; bases unmatched to any gene: 22. The CDR3 sequence is 20 residues long. CDR3 amino acids: CASKEWGRGQDFFLNTEAFF. As DNA, the CDR3 is TGTGCCAGCAAAGAATGGGGGAGGGGACAGGATTTCTTTCTGAACACTGAAGCTTTCTTT.

This clone was found once. This chain joins TRBV10-3 and TRBJ1-2; D not resolved. CDR1 is ENHRY and CDR2 is SYGVKD in the germline V gene. V lost 2 bases to trimming and J lost 3 bases, with 7 bases between them. This CDR3 region has 13 residues. CDR3 DNA: TGTGCCATCAGTGAGAAAGACTACTATGGCTACACCTTC. Amino acid sequence: CAISEKDYYGYTF.

The rearrangement uses TRBV28 and TRBJ1-3; weak D call: TRBD1 (5 bases). V was trimmed by 2 bases and J by 4 bases, leaving 9 bases between them. CDR1 and CDR2 from the germline V gene are MDHEN and SYDVKM. The CDR3 runs to 14 residues. The CDR3 bases are TGTGCCAGCAGTTTACACAGGTCGGGAAACACCATATATTTT. It is translated as CASSLHRSGNTIYF.

The chain links TRBV4-2 to TRBJ2-7; 10 bases fit TRBD2. Germline V gene sequence: CDR1 LGHNA, CDR2 YNFKEQ. CDR3 length equals 19 residues. Trimming removed 1 base from V and 3 bases from J; junction bases left unmatched: 15. CDR3 sequence (DNA): TGTGCCAGCAGCCAAGGCGATCCGAGCATGGGACTAGCGTTCTACGAGCAGTACTTC. The encoded protein is CASSQGDPSMGLAFYEQYF.